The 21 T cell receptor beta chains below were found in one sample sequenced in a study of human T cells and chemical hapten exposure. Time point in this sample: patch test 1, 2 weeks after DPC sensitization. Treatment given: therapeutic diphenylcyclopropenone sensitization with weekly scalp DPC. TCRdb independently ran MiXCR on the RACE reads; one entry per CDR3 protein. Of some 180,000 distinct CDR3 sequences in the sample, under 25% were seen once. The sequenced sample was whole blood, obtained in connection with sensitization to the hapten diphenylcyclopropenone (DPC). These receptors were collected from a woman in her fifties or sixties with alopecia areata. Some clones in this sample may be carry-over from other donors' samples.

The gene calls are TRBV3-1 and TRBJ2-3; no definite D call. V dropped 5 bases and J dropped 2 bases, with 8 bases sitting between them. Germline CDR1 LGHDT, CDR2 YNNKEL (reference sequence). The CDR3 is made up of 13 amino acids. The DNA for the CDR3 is TGTGCCAGCAGCTCACCCCCCACAGATACGCAGTATTTT. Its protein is CASSSPPTDTQYF.

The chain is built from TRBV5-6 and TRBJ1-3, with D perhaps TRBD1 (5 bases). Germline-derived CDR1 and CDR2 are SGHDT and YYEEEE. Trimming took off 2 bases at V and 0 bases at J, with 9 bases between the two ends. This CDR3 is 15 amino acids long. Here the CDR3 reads CASSFRTGSGNTIYF. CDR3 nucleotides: TGTGCCAGCAGCTTTAGAACAGGCTCTGGAAACACCATATATTTT. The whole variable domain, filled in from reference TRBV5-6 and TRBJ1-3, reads DAGVTQSPTHLIKTRGQQVTLRCSPKSGHDTVSWYQQALGQGPQFIFQYYEEEERQRGNFPDRFSGHQFPNYSSELNVNALLLGDSALYLCASSFRTGSGNTIYFGEGSWLTVV.

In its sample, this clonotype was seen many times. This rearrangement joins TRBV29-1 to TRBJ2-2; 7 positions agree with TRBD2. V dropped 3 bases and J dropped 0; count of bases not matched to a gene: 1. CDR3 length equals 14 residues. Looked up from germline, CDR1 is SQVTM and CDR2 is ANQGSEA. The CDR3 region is CSVDGRPNTGELFF. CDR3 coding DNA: TGCAGCGTTGACGGGAGGCCGAACACCGGGGAGCTGTTTTTT.

CDR3 in amino acids: CASSPYLAGIYNEQFF. For the CDR3, the DNA is TGTGCCAGCAGCCCGTACCTAGCGGGGATATACAATGAGCAGTTCTTC. The chain carries TRBV3-1 and TRBJ2-1; 9 bases agree with TRBD2. Germline loops: CDR1 LGHDT, CDR2 YNNKEL (reference sequence). The ends lost 4 bases at V and 4 bases at J; junction bases unmatched: 8. CDR3 length: 16 residues.

The chain's CDR3 is CATTEQGGGNYGYTF. The DNA of the CDR3 is TGTGCCACAACCGAACAGGGTGGGGGGAACTATGGCTACACCTTC. J is TRBJ1-2 and V is TRBV28, with D possibly TRBD1 on 6 matching bases. This CDR3 comprises 15 residues. Germline V gene sequence: CDR1 MDHEN, CDR2 SYDVKM. V lost 10 bases to trimming and J lost 2 bases, with 20 bases between them.

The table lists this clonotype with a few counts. CDR3 protein: CASSRTGGALVTEAFF. The CDR3 DNA sequence: TGCGCCAGCAGCAGAACAGGGGGGGCTCTAGTAACTGAAGCTTTCTTT. The gene calls are TRBV5-1 and TRBJ1-1; TRBD1 agrees at 8 bases. The V and J ends lost 4 bases and 5 bases, in that order; junction bases with no gene match: 13. The CDR3 totals 16 residues. The germline CDR1 and CDR2 sequences are SGHRS and YFSETQ.

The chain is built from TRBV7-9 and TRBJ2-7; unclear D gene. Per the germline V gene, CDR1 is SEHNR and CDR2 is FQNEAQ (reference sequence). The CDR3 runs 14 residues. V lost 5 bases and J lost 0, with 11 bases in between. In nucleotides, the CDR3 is TGTGCCAGCAGCCTCACCGGCAGCTCCTACGAGCAGTACTTC. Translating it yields CASSLTGSSYEQYF.

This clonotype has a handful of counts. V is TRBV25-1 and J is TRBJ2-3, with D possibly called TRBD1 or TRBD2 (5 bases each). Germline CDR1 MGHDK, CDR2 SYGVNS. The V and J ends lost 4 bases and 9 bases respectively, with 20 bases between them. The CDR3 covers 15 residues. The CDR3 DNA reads TGTGCCAGCAGTGTTGTCGGGACCCGGCAAGGGACGCAGTATTTT. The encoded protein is CASSVVGTRQGTQYF. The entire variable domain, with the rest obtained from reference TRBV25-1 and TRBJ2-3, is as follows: EADIYQTPRYLVIGTGKKITLECSQTMGHDKMYWYQQDPGMELHLIHYSYGVNSTEKGDLSSESTVSRIRTEHFPLTLESARPSHTSQYLCASSVVGTRQGTQYFGPGTRLTVL.

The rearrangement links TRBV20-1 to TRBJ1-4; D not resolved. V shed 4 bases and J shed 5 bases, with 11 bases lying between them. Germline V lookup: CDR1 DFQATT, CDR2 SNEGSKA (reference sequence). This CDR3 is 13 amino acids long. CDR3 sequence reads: CSAKISGNEKLFF. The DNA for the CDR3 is TGCAGTGCTAAAATATCCGGGAATGAAAAACTGTTTTTT.

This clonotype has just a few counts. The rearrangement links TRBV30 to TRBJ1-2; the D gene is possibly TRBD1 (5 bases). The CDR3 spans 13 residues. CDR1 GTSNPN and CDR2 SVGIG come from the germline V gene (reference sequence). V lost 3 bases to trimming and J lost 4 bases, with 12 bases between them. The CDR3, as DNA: TGTGCCTGGAGCAGGGATCTCTCCTATGGCTACACCTTC. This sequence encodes CAWSRDLSYGYTF.

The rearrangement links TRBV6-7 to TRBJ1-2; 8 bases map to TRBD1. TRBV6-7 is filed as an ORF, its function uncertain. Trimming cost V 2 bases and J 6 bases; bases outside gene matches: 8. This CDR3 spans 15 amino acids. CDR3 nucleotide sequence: TGTGCCAGCAGTTACGAGACAGGGGTTCACAATGGCTACACCTTC. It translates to CASSYETGVHNGYTF.

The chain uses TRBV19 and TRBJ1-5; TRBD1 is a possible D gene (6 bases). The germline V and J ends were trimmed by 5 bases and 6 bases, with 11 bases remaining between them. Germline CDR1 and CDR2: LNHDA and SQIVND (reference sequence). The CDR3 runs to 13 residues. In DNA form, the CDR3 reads TGTGCCAGTAGTGCCACAGGGTTTCAGCCCCAGCATTTT. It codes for CASSATGFQPQHF.

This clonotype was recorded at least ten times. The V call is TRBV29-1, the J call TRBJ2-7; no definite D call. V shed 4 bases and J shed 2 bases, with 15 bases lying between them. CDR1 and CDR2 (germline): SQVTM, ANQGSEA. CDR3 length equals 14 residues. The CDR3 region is CSVALTPTPYEQYF. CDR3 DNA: TGCAGCGTTGCCTTGACACCAACCCCCTACGAGCAGTACTTC.

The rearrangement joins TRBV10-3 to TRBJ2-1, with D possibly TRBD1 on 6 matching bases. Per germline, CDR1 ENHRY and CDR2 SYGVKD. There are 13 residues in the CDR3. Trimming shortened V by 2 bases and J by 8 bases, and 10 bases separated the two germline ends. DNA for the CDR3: TGTGCCATCAGTGAGCGGCAGGGGTATGAGCAGTTCTTC. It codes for CAISERQGYEQFF.

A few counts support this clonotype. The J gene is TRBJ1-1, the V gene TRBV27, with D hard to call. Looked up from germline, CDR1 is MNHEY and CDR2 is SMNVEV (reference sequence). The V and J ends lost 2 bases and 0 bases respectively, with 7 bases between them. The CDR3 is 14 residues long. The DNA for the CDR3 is TGTGCCAGCAGTTTAAGCTTAATGAACACTGAAGCTTTCTTT. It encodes CASSLSLMNTEAFF.

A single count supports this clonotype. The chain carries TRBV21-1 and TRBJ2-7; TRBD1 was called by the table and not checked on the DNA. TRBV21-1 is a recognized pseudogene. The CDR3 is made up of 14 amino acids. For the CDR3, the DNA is TGTGCCAGCAGCGGATTTCCGGGGGACTACGAGCAGTACTTC. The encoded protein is CASSGFPGDYEQYF.

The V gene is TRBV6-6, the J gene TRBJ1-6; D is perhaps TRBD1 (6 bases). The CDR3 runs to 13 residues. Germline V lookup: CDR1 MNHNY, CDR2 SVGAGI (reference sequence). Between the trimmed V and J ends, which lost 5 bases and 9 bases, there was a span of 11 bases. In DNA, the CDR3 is TGTGCCAGCAGTGGCCACAGGGTTTCACCCCTCCACTTT. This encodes CASSGHRVSPLHF.

The CDR3 nucleotides are TGTGCTAGTGTACCAGGGGGGAACCTCTACAATGAGCAGTTCTTC. Translation gives CASVPGGNLYNEQFF. The chain employs TRBV12-5 and TRBJ2-1, with D possibly matching TRBD1 (7 bases). V lost 7 bases and J 3 bases, leaving 16 bases between the germline ends. CDR1 and CDR2 from the germline V gene are LGHNT and FRNRAP. The CDR3 has 15 amino acids.

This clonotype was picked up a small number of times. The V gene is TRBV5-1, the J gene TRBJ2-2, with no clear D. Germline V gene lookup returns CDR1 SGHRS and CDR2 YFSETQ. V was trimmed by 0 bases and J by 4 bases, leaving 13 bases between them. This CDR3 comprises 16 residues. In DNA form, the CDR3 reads TGCGCCAGCAGCTTGGATGCCCTTTGGGGCACCGGGGAGCTGTTTTTT. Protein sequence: CASSLDALWGTGELFF.

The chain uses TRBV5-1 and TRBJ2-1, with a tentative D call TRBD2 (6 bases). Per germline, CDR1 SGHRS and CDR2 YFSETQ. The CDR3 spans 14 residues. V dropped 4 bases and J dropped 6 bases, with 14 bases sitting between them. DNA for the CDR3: TGCGCCAGCAGCCCCGTCACTAGCAGCAATGAGCAGTTCTTC. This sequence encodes CASSPVTSSNEQFF.

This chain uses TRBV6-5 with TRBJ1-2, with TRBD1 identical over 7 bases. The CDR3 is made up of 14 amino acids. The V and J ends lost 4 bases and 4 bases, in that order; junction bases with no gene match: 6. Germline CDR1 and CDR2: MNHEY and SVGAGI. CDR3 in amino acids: CASSSRGGGYGYTF. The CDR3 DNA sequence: TGTGCCAGCAGTTCCAGGGGGGGGGGCTATGGCTACACCTTC.